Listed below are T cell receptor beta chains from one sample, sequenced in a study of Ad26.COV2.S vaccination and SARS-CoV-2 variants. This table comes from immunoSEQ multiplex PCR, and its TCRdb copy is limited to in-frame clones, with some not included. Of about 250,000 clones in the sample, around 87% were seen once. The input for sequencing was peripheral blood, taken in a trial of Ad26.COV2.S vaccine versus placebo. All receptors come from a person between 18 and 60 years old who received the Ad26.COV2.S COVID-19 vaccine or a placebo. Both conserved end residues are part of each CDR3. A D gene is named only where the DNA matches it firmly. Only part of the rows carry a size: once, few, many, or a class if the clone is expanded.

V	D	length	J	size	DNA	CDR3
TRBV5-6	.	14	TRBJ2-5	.	TGTGCCAGCAGCTTGGTTACAGCCCAAGAGACCCAGTACTTC	CASSLVTAQETQYF
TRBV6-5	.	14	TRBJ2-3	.	TGTGCCAGCAGAATAGGAGGGTCCGCAGATACGCAGTATTTT	CASRIGGSADTQYF
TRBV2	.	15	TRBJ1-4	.	TGTGCCAGCAGTGATTCCGGTGCAACTAATGAAAAACTGTTTTTT	CASSDSGATNEKLFF
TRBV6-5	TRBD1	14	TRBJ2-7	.	TGTGCCAGCAGTTCGGGACAGGGTACCTACGAGCAGTACTTC	CASSSGQGTYEQYF
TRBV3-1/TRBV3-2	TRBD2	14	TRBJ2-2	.	TGTGCCAGCAGCCCAGTAGCGGGCACCGGGGAGCTGTTTTTT	CASSPVAGTGELFF
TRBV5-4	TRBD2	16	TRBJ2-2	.	TGTGCCAGCAGCTTGCCGACTAGCGGGAGTGGCGGGGAGCTGTTTTTT	CASSLPTSGSGGELFF
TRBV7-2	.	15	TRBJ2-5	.	TGTGCCAGCAGGATGGGGGGGGGCCAATGGGAGACCCAGTACTTC	CASRMGGGQWETQYF
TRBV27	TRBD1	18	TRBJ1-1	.	TGTGCCAGCAGTCACCCTGGACAGGCCCAACTCATGAACACTGAAGCTTTCTTT	CASSHPGQAQLMNTEAFF
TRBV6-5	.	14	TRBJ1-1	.	TGTGCCAGCAGTTGGAGCTTGGCGAACACTGAAGCTTTCTTT	CASSWSLANTEAFF
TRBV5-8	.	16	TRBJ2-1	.	TGTGCCAGCAGCTCTGGGACTTTCGGCTCCTACAATGAGCAGTTCTTC	CASSSGTFGSYNEQFF
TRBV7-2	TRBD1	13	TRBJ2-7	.	TGTGCCAGCCAGGGACAGGAAATCTACGAGCAGTACTTC	CASQGQEIYEQYF
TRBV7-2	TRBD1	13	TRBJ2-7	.	TGTGCCAGCAGCTCCGGGACAGATTGGGAGCAGTACTTC	CASSSGTDWEQYF
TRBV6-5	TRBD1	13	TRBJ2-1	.	TGTGCAGGCCGACAGGGGGGGTACAATGAGCAGTTCTTC	CAGRQGGYNEQFF
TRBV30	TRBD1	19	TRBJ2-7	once	TGTGCCTGGAGTGTACGGCGGGACAGGAGGAATTTGAGAGACTACGAGCAGTACTTC	CAWSVRRDRRNLRDYEQYF
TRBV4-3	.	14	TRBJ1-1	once	TGCGCCAGCAGCCCAATGCGAGGATGGGCTGAAGCTTTCTTT	CASSPMRGWAEAFF
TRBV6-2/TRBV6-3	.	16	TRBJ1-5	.	TGTGCCAGCAGTTTACGAGGGGCGTACAACAATCAGCCCCAGCATTTT	CASSLRGAYNNQPQHF
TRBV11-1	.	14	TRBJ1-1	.	TGTGCCAGCAGCTTAGGGGCGGTTAACACTGAAGCTTTCTTT	CASSLGAVNTEAFF
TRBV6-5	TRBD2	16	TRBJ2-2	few	TGTGCCAGCAGTTACTCGGCTAGCGGGGCGGGCGGGGAGCTGTTTTTT	CASSYSASGAGGELFF
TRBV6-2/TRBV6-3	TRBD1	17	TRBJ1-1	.	TGTGCCAGCAGTTACACCGGGACAGGGGGCGTGGGCACTGAAGCTTTCTTT	CASSYTGTGGVGTEAFF
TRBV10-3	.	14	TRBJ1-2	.	TGTGCCATCAGTGAAAGGGGTGAGGGCTATGGCTACACCTTC	CAISERGEGYGYTF
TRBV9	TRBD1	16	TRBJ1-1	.	TGTGCCAGCAGCGTAAGGCGGGACAGGGAGGACACTGAAGCTTTCTTT	CASSVRRDREDTEAFF
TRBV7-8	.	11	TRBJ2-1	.	TGTGCCAGCAGCTTCGGGTATGAGCAGTTCTTC	CASSFGYEQFF
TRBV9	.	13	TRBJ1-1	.	TGTGCCAGCGCCGGCCAGCCGAACACTGAAGCTTTCTTT	CASAGQPNTEAFF
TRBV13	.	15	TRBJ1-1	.	TGTGCCAGCAGCCCGTACAGGGAGGGGAACACTGAAGCTTTCTTT	CASSPYREGNTEAFF
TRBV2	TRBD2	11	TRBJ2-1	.	TGTGCCAGCAGGATGGGCGGGAGGGGGTTCTTC	CASRMGGRGFF
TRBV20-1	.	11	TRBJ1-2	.	TGCAGTGTTAGGGCAGGTGAGGGCTACACCTTC	CSVRAGEGYTF
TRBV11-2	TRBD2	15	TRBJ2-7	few	TGTGCCAGCAGCTTAGTATCCCGGACTAGCTACGAGCAGTACTTC	CASSLVSRTSYEQYF
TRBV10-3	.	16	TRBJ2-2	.	TGTGCCATCAGCGCCGGTACGGCGGGAAACACCGGGGAGCTGTTTTTT	CAISAGTAGNTGELFF
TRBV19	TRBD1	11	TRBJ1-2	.	TGTGCCAGTAAGACAGGGGGTGGCTACACCTTC	CASKTGGGYTF
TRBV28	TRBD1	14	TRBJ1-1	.	TGTGCCAGCAGGGACGGACAGGGGAACACTGAAGCTTTCTTT	CASRDGQGNTEAFF
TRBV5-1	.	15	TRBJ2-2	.	TGCGCCAGCAGCTTGTACGCAGGGCGAACCGGGGAGCTGTTTTTT	CASSLYAGRTGELFF
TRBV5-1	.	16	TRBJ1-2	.	TGCGCCAGCAGCCCCGGGGGTTCGGGAGTTCTACAGGGCTACACCTTC	CASSPGGSGVLQGYTF
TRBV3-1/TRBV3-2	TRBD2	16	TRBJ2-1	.	TGTGCCAGCAGCACAATGAGCGGGGGGGCCTGGAATGAGCAGTTCTTC	CASSTMSGGAWNEQFF
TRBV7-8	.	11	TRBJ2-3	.	TGTGCCAGCAGCCCCACAGATACGCAGTATTTT	CASSPTDTQYF
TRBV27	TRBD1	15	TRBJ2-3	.	TGTGCCAGCAGTCGACAGGGGGGAAGCACAGATACGCAGTATTTT	CASSRQGGSTDTQYF
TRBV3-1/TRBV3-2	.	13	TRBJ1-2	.	TGTGCCAGCAGCCAGGGAAACTTCTATGGCTACACCTTC	CASSQGNFYGYTF
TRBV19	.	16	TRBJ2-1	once	TGTGCCAGTGATTCCGGGACACCCAGGAGGGGCAATGAGCAGTTCTTC	CASDSGTPRRGNEQFF
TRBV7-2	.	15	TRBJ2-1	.	TGTGCCAGCAGCTCGACAGGCGCCGGGAACAATGAGCAGTTCTTC	CASSSTGAGNNEQFF
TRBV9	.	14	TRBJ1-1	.	TGTGCCAGCAGCCCTCGGGTTTTGGGCACTGAAGCTTTCTTT	CASSPRVLGTEAFF
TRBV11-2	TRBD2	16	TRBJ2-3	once	TGTGCCAGCAGCCCCCGCGGGGGGGCAGTGGCAGATACGCAGTATTTT	CASSPRGGAVADTQYF